The present T cell receptor (beta chain) was sequenced within a study of cytomegalovirus exposure and HLA in healthy donors. The primer mix had 60 Vbeta and 13 Jbeta primers. Sequencing used immunoSEQ multiplex PCR; TCRdb keeps in-frame clones, though not all of them. The table lists 200,000 or so clones, approximately 78% of them singletons, with approximately 6.5% in the top ten. General study points: Earlier findings revealed that most TCR beta V segments proved productive either about 87% or about 30% of the time. For TCR beta chains, V- and J-gene trimming was later linked to a missense DCLRE1C variant.

As to this clone: The target antigen is unknown.

The CDR3 runs to 15 residues. The V gene's germline CDR1 is SGHRS and CDR2 YFSETQ. This receptor was identified in a woman aged 45-65 years in good health and CMV-seropositive. The sequencing sample was made of PBMCs. This chain links TRBV5-1 with TRBJ2-5; 9 positions agree with TRBD2. Matching the DNA end better, TRBJ2-7 makes the J call doubtful. This CDR3 reads CASSLGLAGTYEQYF. The CDR3 DNA reads as TGCGCCAGCAGCTTGGGTCTAGCGGGAACCTACGAGCAGTACTTC.